The 22 T cell receptor beta chains given below trace back to one sample, sequenced in a study of blood T cell repertoires in COVID-19. Produced via immunoSEQ multiplex PCR; TCRdb's table is partial and in-frame only. The sample carries about 120,000 clones, 70% to 90% recorded once. The sequencing sample was made of peripheral blood. The receptors were gathered from a woman older than 75 with acute or convalescent COVID-19.

The genes are TRBV19 and TRBJ1-1; D not certain. V shed 6 bases and J shed 0 bases, with 8 bases lying between them. The CDR3 contains 13 residues. The germline CDR1 and CDR2 sequences are LNHDA and SQIVND (reference sequence). This chain's CDR3 is CASSYSLNTEAFF. DNA of the CDR3: TGTGCCAGTAGCTACAGTTTGAACACTGAAGCTTTCTTT.

The chain links TRBV5-1 to TRBJ2-7; 9 nucleotides align to TRBD1. With 2 bases clipped from V and 6 bases from J, the junction kept 6 bases outside the gene matches. CDR3 length: 14 residues. In germline, CDR1 is SGHRS, CDR2 YFSETQ. The DNA for the CDR3 is TGCGCCAGCAGCTTTGGGGACAGGGTTACCGAGCAGTACTTC. This translates into CASSFGDRVTEQYF.

The chain recombines TRBV27 with TRBJ1-2, with TRBD1 identical over 10 bases. V dropped 6 bases and J dropped 8; count of bases not matched to a gene: 6. In germline, CDR1 is MNHEY, CDR2 SMNVEV (reference sequence). The CDR3 runs 13 residues. CDR3 DNA sequence: TGTGCCAGCAGGAGACAGGGGGCGGAAGGCTACACCTTC. Translating gives CASRRQGAEGYTF.

This clone was found a few times. The J gene is TRBJ1-1, the V gene TRBV6-5, with TRBD1 matching over 8 bases. The CDR3 is 13 amino acids. Germline values: CDR1 MNHEY, CDR2 SVGAGI. V trimming: 6 bases; J trimming: 3 bases; junction bases outside the gene matches: 3. CDR3 nucleotide sequence: TGTGCCAGCAGCCGACAGGGGCACACTGAAGCTTTCTTT. Amino acids: CASSRQGHTEAFF.

The chain employs TRBV28 and TRBJ2-7, with a weak D call TRBD1 (6 bases). The V and J ends lost 7 bases and 5 bases respectively, with 21 bases between them. CDR3 length equals 15 residues. CDR1 and CDR2 (germline): MDHEN, SYDVKM. CDR3 nucleotides: TGTGCCAGCACCCGGCAAGGCACAGGGATCAACGAGCAGTACTTC. Protein: CASTRQGTGINEQYF.

The V gene is TRBV5-4, the J gene TRBJ1-1, with no clear D. The CDR3 length is 15 residues. Trimming took 2 bases from V and 3 from J, leaving 14 bases between them. Germline V CDR1 and CDR2: SGHNT, YYREEE (reference sequence). The CDR3 DNA sequence: TGTGCCAGCAGCTTCGGTCCCCCCGGGGACACTGAAGCTTTCTTT. Encoded protein: CASSFGPPGDTEAFF.

The chain couples TRBV9 to TRBJ2-5; TRBD1 matches at 7 bases. The trim removed 0 bases at V and 2 bases at J, leaving 7 bases unmatched. Germline CDR1 reads SGDLS; CDR2 reads YYNGEE. The CDR3 is 16 amino acids. The CDR3 nucleotides read TGTGCCAGCAGCGTAGTAGCCCGACAGGGTCAAGAGACCCAGTACTTC. Its translation is CASSVVARQGQETQYF.

The chain is built from TRBV18 and TRBJ1-2; D may be TRBD1 (6 bases). This CDR3 contains 13 residues. V was cut by 3 bases and J by 6 bases, with 11 bases left in between. CDR1 and CDR2 (germline): KGHSH, LQKENI. CDR3 loop: CASSPGAGHGYTF. DNA for the CDR3: TGTGCCAGCTCACCGGGGGCAGGCCATGGCTACACCTTC.

The chain joins TRBV12-3 or TRBV12-4 to TRBJ2-1; the D gene is possibly TRBD2 (6 bases). The V gene lost 6 bases and the J gene lost 7 bases, with 10 bases spanning the gap. This CDR3 is built from 12 residues. The CDR3 bases are TGTGCCAGCAGAACTGCGGGGAATGAGCAGTTCTTC. Translated, it gives CASRTAGNEQFF.

The rearrangement uses TRBV15 and TRBJ1-2; 9 nucleotides match TRBD1. The CDR3 covers 16 residues. Germline V gene sequence: CDR1 LNHNV, CDR2 YYDKDF (reference sequence). Trimming took 0 bases from V and 5 from J; bases not matched to a gene: 7. The CDR3 region has the DNA TGTGCCACCAGCAGAGATCCCTCCGGACAGGGGTATGGCTACACCTTC. Translated: CATSRDPSGQGYGYTF.

This clone was seen a single time. V is TRBV2 and J is TRBJ1-1; TRBD1 is a possible D gene (5 bases). CDR1 and CDR2 from the germline V gene are SNHLY and FYNNEI. This CDR3 region has 11 residues. The CDR3 is CASGREGEAFF. The CDR3 DNA follows: TGTGCTTCTGGGAGGGAGGGGGAAGCTTTCTTT.

The chain links TRBV7-2 to TRBJ2-7; D possibly corresponds to TRBD2 (6 bases). This CDR3 region has 14 residues. Trimming took off 4 bases at V and 5 bases at J, with 15 bases between the two ends. Germline V gene lookup returns CDR1 SGHTA and CDR2 FQGNSA. The CDR3: CASSSGRLVNEQYF. For the CDR3, the DNA is TGTGCCAGCAGCTCAGGTCGACTAGTAAACGAGCAGTACTTC.

The CDR3 reads CASSTGGSDNSPLHF. The CDR3 DNA sequence: TGTGCCAGCAGCACCGGTGGTAGCGATAATTCACCCCTCCACTTT. V usage is TRBV7-9 and J usage is TRBJ1-6, with D hard to call. V shed 5 bases and J shed 5 bases, with 13 bases lying between them. This CDR3 is 15 amino acids long. Germline values: CDR1 SEHNR, CDR2 FQNEAQ (reference sequence).

The chain uses TRBV2 and TRBJ1-1, with unresolved D. The CDR3 totals 11 residues. With 1 base removed from V and 12 bases from J, the gap between germline ends came to 9 bases. The germline gives CDR1 SNHLY, CDR2 FYNNEI. The chain's CDR3 is CASSEGRGTFF. CDR3 nucleotide sequence: TGTGCCAGCAGTGAAGGTCGAGGAACTTTCTTT.

This clone was recorded only once. The chain recombines TRBV4-1 with TRBJ2-5; no reliable D call. The V gene lost 8 bases and the J gene lost 5 bases, with 15 bases spanning the gap. This CDR3 region has 13 residues. CDR1 and CDR2 (germline): MGHRA, YSYEKL. The DNA of the CDR3 is TGCGCCAGCTCCTTTCAGGATTTGGAGACCCAGTACTTC. It is translated as CASSFQDLETQYF.

The rearrangement links TRBV9 to TRBJ2-3, with TRBD2 identical over 10 bases. This CDR3 region has 15 residues. Germline assignment: CDR1 SGDLS and CDR2 YYNGEE. Losses at the gene ends were 3 bases for V and 1 base for J; bases not matched to a gene: 2. The CDR3 is CASSASGGRTDTQYF. As DNA, the CDR3 is TGTGCCAGCAGCGCTAGCGGGGGCCGCACAGATACGCAGTATTTT.

This chain connects TRBV13 to TRBJ2-3; D perhaps matches TRBD2 (6 bases). Germline V lookup: CDR1 PRHDT, CDR2 FYEKMQ (reference sequence). CDR3 length equals 18 residues. V lost 5 bases, J lost 11 bases, and 32 bases lay in between. CDR3 DNA: TGTGCCAGCAGCCTCAAGGCGGCGGCGGGGTCTACCCAAGAGGTGCAGTATTTT. Amino acid sequence: CASSLKAAAGSTQEVQYF.

The rearrangement links TRBV10-3 to TRBJ1-2, with 7 nucleotides matching TRBD1. There are 14 residues in the CDR3. The germline V gene encodes CDR1 ENHRY and CDR2 SYGVKD. V was clipped by 5 bases and J by 4 bases; unmatched bases: 7. The CDR3 DNA sequence: TGTGCCATCAGTCCGGGACAGCTTGTCTATGGCTACACCTTC. This gives the protein CAISPGQLVYGYTF.

The rearrangement uses TRBV6-1 and TRBJ1-5; no reliable D call. This CDR3 comprises 13 residues. V gave up 6 bases and J gave up 7 bases, with 13 bases separating them. CDR1 and CDR2 (germline): MNHNS, SASEGT. The CDR3 spells CASRTGDIQPQHF. CDR3 nucleotide sequence: TGTGCCAGCAGAACCGGGGATATACAGCCCCAGCATTTT.

The chain uses TRBV28 and TRBJ2-5, with D perhaps TRBD1 (6 bases). V was pared by 3 bases and J by 5 bases, with 10 bases between. The germline CDR1 and CDR2 sequences are MDHEN and SYDVKM. The CDR3 has 13 residues. CDR3 protein: CASSFGDRETQYF. The CDR3 region has the DNA TGTGCCAGCAGTTTTGGTGACAGGGAGACCCAGTACTTC.

The V gene is TRBV7-2, the J gene TRBJ2-1; 8 bases match TRBD2. The trim removed 2 bases at V and 7 bases at J, leaving 10 bases unmatched. CDR1 is SGHTA, CDR2 FQGNSA, per germline. The CDR3 is made up of 16 amino acids. The CDR3 nucleotides read TGTGCCAGCAGCTTAACTTCGCCTAGCGGGCTGAATGAGCAGTTCTTC. Its protein product is CASSLTSPSGLNEQFF. Using reference TRBV7-2 and TRBJ2-1 for the parts outside the CDR3, the full variable domain is GAGVSQSPSNKVTEKGKDVELRCDPISGHTALYWYRQSLGQGLEFLIYFQGNSAPDKSGLPSDRFSAERTGGSVSTLTIQRTQQEDSAVYLCASSLTSPSGLNEQFFGPGTRLTVL.

This clone was counted between two and nine times. J is TRBJ1-1 and V is TRBV29-1, with 7 positions matching TRBD1. Germline loops: CDR1 SQVTM, CDR2 ANQGSEA. The ends lost 7 bases at V and 0 bases at J; junction bases unmatched: 5. The CDR3 totals 13 residues. CDR3 protein: CSAGQALNTEAFF. In DNA, the CDR3 is TGCAGCGCAGGACAGGCGTTGAACACTGAAGCTTTCTTT.